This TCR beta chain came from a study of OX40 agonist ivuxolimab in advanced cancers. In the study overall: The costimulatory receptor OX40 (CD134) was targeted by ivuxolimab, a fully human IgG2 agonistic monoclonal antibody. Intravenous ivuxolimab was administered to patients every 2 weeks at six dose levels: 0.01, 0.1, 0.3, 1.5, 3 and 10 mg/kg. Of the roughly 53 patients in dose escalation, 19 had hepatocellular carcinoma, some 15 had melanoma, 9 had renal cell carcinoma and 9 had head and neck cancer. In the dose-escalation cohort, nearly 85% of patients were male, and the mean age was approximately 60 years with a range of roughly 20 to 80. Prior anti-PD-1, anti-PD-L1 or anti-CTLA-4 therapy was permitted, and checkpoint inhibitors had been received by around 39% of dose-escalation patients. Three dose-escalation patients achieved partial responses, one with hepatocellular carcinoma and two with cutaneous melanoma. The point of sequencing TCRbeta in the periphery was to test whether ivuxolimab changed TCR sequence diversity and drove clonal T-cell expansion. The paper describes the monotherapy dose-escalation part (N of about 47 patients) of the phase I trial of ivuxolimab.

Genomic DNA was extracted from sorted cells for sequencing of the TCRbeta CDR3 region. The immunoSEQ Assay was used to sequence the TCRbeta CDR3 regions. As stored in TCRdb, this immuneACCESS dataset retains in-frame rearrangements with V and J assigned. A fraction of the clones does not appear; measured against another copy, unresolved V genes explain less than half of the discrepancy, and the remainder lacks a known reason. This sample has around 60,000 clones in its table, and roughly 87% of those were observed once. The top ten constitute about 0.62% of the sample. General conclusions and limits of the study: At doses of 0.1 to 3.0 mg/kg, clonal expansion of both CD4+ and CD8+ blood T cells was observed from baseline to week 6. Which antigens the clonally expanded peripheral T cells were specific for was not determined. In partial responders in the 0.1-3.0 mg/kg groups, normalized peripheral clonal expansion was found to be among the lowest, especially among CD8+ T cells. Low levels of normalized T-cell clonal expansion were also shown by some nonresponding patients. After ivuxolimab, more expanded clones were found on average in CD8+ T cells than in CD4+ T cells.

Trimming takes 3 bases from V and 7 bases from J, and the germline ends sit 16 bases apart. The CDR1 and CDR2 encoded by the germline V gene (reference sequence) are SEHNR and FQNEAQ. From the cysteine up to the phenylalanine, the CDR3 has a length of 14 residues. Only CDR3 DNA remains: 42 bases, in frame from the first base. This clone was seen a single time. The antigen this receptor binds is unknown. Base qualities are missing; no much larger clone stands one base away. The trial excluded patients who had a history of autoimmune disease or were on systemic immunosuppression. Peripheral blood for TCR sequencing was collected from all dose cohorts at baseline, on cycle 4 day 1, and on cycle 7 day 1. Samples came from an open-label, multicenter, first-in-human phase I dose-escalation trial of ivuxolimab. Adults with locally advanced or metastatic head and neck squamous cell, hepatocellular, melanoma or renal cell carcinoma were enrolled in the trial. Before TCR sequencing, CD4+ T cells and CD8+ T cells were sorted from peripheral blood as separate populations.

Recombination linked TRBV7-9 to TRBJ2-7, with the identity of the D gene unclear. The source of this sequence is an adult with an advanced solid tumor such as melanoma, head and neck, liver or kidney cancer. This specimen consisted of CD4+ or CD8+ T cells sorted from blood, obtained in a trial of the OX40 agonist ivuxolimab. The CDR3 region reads CASSFESIGQEQYF. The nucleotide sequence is TGTGCCAGCAGCTTCGAGAGCATTGGGCAAGAGCAGTACTTC.